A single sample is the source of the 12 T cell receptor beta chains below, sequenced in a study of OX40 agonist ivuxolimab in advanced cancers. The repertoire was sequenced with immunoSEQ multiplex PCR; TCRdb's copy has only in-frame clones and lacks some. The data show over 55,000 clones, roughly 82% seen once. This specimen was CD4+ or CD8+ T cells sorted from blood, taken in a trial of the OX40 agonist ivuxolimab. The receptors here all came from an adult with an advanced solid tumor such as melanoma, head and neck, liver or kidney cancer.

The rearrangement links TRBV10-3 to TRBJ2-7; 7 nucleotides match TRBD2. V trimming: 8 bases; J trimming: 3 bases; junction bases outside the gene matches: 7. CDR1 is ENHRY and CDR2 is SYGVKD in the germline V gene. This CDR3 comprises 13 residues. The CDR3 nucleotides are TGTGCCATCTCGTCCGGGACTAACTACGAGCAGTACTTC. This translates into CAISSGTNYEQYF.

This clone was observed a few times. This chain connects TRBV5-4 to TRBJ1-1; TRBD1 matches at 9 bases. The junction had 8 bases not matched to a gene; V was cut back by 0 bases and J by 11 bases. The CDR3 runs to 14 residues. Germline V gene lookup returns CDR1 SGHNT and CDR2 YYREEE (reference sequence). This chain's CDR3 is CASSLGAGTGLAFF. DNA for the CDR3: TGTGCCAGCAGCTTGGGTGCCGGGACAGGGCTTGCTTTCTTT.

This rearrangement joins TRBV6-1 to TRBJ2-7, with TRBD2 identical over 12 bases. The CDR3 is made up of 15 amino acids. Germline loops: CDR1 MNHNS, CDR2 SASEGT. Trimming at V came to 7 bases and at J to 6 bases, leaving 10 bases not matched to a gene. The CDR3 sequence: CASTERTSGKGEQYF. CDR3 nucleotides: TGTGCCAGCACCGAACGGACTAGCGGGAAAGGCGAGCAGTACTTC.

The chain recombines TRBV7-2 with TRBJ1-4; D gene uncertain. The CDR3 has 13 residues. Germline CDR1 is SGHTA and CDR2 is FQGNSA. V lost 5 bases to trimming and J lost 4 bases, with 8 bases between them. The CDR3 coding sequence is TGTGCCAGCAGCAGAGTACTTAATGAAAAACTGTTTTTT. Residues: CASSRVLNEKLFF.

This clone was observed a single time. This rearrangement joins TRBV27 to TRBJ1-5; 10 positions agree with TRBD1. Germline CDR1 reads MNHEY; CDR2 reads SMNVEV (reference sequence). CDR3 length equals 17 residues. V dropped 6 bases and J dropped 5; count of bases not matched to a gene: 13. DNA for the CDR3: TGTGCCAGCAGCGCATTTTCGGACAGGGGGTCGGATCAGCCCCAGCATTTT. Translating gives CASSAFSDRGSDQPQHF.

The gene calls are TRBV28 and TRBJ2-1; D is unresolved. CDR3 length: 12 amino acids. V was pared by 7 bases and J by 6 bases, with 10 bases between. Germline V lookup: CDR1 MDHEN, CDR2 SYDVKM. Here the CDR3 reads CASIGASNEQFF. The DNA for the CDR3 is TGTGCCAGCATTGGCGCCTCCAATGAGCAGTTCTTC.

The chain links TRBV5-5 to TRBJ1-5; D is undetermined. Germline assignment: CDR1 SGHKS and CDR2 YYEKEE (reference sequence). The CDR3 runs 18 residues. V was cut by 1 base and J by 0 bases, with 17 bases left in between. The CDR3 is CASSLQPAAQPSNQPQHF. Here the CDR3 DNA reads TGTGCCAGCAGCTTGCAGCCAGCGGCCCAGCCTAGCAATCAGCCCCAGCATTTT. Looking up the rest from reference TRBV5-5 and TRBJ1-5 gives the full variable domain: DAGVTQSPTHLIKTRGQQVTLRCSPISGHKSVSWYQQVLGQGPQFIFQYYEKEERGRGNFPDRFSARQFPNYSSELNVNALLLGDSALYLCASSLQPAAQPSNQPQHFGDGTRLSIL.

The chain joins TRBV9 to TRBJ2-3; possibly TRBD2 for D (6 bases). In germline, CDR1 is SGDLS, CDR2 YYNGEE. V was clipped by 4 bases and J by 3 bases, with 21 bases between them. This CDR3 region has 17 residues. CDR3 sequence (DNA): TGTGCCAGCAGCCCTGGAGGAGGGGCCTATGGAACAGATACGCAGTATTTT. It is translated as CASSPGGGAYGTDTQYF.

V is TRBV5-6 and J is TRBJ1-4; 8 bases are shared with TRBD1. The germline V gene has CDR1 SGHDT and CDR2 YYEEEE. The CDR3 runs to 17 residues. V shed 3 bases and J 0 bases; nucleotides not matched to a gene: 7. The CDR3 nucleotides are TGTGCCAGCAGCTCCGGACAGGGTGCAGCAACTAATGAAAAACTGTTTTTT. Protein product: CASSSGQGAATNEKLFF.

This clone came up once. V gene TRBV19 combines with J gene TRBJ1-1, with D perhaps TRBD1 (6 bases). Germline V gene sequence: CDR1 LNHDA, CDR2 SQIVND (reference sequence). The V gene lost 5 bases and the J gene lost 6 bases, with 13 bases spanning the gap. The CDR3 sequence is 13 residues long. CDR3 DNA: TGTGCCAGTAGTTTCGACAGGACCGCTGAAGCTTTCTTT. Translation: CASSFDRTAEAFF.

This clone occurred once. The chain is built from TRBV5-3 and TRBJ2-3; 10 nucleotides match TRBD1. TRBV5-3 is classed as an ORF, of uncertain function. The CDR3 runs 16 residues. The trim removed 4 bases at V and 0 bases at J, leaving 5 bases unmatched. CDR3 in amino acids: CARSDPGQGSTDTQYF. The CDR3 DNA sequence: TGTGCCAGAAGCGATCCGGGACAGGGGAGCACAGATACGCAGTATTTT.

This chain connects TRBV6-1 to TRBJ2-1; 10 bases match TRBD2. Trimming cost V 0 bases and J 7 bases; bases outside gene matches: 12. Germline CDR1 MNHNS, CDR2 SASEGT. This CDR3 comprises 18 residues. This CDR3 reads CASSEALLAGAQRNEQFF. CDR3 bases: TGTGCCAGCAGTGAAGCGCTTCTAGCGGGGGCCCAAAGGAATGAGCAGTTCTTC.